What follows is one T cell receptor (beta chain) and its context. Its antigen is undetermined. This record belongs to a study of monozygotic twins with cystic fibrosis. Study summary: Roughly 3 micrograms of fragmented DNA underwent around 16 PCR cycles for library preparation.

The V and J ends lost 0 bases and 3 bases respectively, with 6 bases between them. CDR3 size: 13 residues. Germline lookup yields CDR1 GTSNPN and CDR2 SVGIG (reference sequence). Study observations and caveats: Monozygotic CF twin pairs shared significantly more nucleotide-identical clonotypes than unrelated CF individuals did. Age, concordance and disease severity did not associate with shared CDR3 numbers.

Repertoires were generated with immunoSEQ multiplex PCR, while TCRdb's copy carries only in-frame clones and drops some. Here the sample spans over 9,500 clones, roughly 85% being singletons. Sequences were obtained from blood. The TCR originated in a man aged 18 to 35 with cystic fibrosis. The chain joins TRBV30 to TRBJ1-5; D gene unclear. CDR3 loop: CAWSVNDNQPQHF. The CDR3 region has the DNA TGTGCCTGGAGTGTTAACGACAATCAGCCCCAGCATTTT.